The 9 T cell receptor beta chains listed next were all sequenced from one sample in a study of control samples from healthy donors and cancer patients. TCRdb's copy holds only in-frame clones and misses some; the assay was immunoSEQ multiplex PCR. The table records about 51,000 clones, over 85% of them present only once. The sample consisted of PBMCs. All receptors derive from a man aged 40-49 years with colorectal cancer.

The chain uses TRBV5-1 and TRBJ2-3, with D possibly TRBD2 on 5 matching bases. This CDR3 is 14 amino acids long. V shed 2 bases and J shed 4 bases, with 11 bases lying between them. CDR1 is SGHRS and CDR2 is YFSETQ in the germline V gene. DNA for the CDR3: TGCGCCAGCAGCTTAGGGCCGGGGTCAGATACGCAGTATTTT. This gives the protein CASSLGPGSDTQYF.

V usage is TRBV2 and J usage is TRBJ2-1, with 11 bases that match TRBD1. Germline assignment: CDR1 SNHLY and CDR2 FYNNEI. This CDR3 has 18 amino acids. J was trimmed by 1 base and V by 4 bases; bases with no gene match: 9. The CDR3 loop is CASSAPGQGAWSYNEQFF. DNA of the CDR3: TGTGCCAGCAGTGCCCCTGGACAGGGGGCTTGGTCCTACAATGAGCAGTTCTTC. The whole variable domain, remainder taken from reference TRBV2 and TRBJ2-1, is EPEVTQTPSHQVTQMGQEVILRCVPISNHLYFYWYRQILGQKVEFLVSFYNNEISEKSEIFDDQFSVERPDGSNFTLKIRSTKLEDSAMYFCASSAPGQGAWSYNEQFFGPGTRLTVL.

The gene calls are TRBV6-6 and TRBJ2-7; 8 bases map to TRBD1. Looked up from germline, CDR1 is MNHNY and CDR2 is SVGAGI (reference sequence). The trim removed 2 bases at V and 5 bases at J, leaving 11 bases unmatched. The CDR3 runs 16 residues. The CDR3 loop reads CASSYAFRTGIDEQYF. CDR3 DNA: TGTGCCAGCAGTTACGCCTTCCGGACAGGGATCGACGAGCAGTACTTC.

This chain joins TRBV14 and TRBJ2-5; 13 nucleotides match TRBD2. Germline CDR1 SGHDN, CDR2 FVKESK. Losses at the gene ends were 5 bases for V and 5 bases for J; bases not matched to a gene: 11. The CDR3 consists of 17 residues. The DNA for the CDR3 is TGTGCCAGCAGCACCCTGACTAGCGGGAGGCCGGGTGAGACCCAGTACTTC. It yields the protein CASSTLTSGRPGETQYF. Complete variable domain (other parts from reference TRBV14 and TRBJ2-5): EAGVTQFPSHSVIEKGQTVTLRCDPISGHDNLYWYRRVMGKEIKFLLHFVKESKQDESGMPNNRFLAERTGGTYSTLKVQPAELEDSGVYFCASSTLTSGRPGETQYFGPGTRLLVL.

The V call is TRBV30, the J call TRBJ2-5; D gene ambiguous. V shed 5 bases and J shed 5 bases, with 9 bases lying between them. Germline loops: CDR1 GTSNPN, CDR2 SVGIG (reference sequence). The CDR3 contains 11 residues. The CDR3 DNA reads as TGTGCCTGGGGCCGGGTGGAGACCCAGTACTTC. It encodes CAWGRVETQYF.

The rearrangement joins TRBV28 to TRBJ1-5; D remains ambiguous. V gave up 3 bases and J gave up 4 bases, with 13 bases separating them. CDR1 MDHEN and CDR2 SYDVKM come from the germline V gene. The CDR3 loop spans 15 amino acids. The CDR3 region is CASSFPREANQPQHF. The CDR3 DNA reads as TGTGCCAGCAGTTTCCCCCGGGAGGCAAATCAGCCCCAGCATTTT.

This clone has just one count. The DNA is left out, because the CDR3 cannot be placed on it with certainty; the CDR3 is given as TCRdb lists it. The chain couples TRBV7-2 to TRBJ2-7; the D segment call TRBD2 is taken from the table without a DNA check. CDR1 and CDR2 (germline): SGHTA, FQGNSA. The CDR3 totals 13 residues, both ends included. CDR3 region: CASSLAFGRGTYF.

This CDR3 reads CASSPPGAGVYNEQFF. In nucleotides, the CDR3 is TGTGCCAGCAGTCCGCCGGGGGCGGGAGTCTACAATGAGCAGTTCTTC. The V gene is TRBV27, the J gene TRBJ2-1; possible D gene TRBD2, 7 bases. Germline V gene lookup returns CDR1 MNHEY and CDR2 SMNVEV (reference sequence). The V end was cut by 5 bases, the J end by 3 bases, with 17 bases between. The CDR3 extends over 16 amino acids.

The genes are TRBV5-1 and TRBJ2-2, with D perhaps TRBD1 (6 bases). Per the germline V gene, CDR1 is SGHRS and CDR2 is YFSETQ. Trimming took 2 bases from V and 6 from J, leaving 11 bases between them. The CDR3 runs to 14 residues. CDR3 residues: CASSFGQGPGELFF. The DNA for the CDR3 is TGCGCCAGCAGCTTTGGGCAGGGGCCCGGGGAGCTGTTTTTT.